These 27 T cell receptor beta chains were sequenced from one sample in a study of blood T cells in healthy people across ages. A second PCR, run for about 7 to 11 cycles, used a sample-barcoded 5' primer plus a J-beta primer mix. TCRdb reprocessed the 5' RACE reads with MiXCR, giving one entry per CDR3 protein. Here the sample spans some 1.5 million distinct CDR3 sequences, approximately 30% being singletons. Input material: blood. Receptors were obtained from a woman in her 30s in good health.

There are a few counts of this clonotype. The genes are TRBV25-1 and TRBJ2-7, with unresolved D. V dropped 8 bases and J dropped 0 bases, with 11 bases sitting between them. Per the germline V gene, CDR1 is MGHDK and CDR2 is SYGVNS. There are 13 residues in the CDR3. The CDR3 sequence is CASLSVSSYEQYF. The CDR3 region has the DNA TGTGCCAGCCTGTCAGTGAGCTCCTACGAGCAGTACTTC.

This clonotype has more than one count but fewer than ten. The J gene is TRBJ2-5, the V gene TRBV12-5, with 10 bases lining up with TRBD1. CDR1 is LGHNT and CDR2 is FRNRAP in the germline V gene. The ends lost 6 bases at V and 7 bases at J; junction bases unmatched: 11. The CDR3 runs 15 residues. DNA of the CDR3: TGTGCTAGTGGGCCCCGGGACAGGGGATTCGGGACCCAGTACTTC. It translates to CASGPRDRGFGTQYF.

Only a few counts were recorded for this clonotype. This chain joins TRBV5-4 and TRBJ1-4, with D tentatively TRBD1 (5 bases). Germline CDR1 is SGHNT and CDR2 is YYREEE (reference sequence). Trimming took 0 bases from V and 4 from J, leaving 10 bases between them. The CDR3 is 15 residues long. The CDR3 DNA is TGTGCCAGCAGCTTGGAGGTGGGGGGTAATGAAAAACTGTTTTTT. Its protein is CASSLEVGGNEKLFF.

The chain has TRBV7-2 and TRBJ2-1, with 9 bases lining up with TRBD2. The CDR3 is 12 amino acids. CDR1 and CDR2 from the germline V gene are SGHTA and FQGNSA. V shed 4 bases, J shed 15 bases, and the junction held 7 bases outside the gene matches. The CDR3 nucleotides are TGTGCCAGCAGCTCGGCGGGGGGGTTCCCGTTCTTC. Its translation is CASSSAGGFPFF.

This chain links TRBV19 with TRBJ2-1; D ambiguous. Germline V gives CDR1 LNHDA, CDR2 SQIVND (reference sequence). The germline V and J ends were trimmed by 0 bases and 9 bases, with 15 bases remaining between them. The length of the CDR3 is 15 residues. The CDR3 bases are TGTGCCAGTAGTATAGACGCCATCACCGGTGCTGAGCAGTTCTTC. This codes for CASSIDAITGAEQFF.

This chain joins TRBV3-1 and TRBJ2-3; D uncertain. The CDR3 is made up of 16 amino acids. Trimming left V 6 bases short and J 0 bases short, with 16 bases between. Germline CDR1 LGHDT, CDR2 YNNKEL (reference sequence). In nucleotides, the CDR3 is TGTGCCAGCAGTGAGGTCTGGCCGCCGAGCACAGATACGCAGTATTTT. This translates into CASSEVWPPSTDTQYF.

V usage is TRBV3-1 and J usage is TRBJ1-5; no reliable D call. This CDR3 comprises 15 residues. The germline gives CDR1 LGHDT, CDR2 YNNKEL (reference sequence). V was clipped by 1 base and J by 3 bases, with 10 bases between them. This CDR3 is CASSQGQTFNQPQHF. The CDR3 DNA is TGTGCCAGCAGCCAAGGGCAGACATTCAATCAGCCCCAGCATTTT.

With regard to this clonotype: Its ends do not fully match the called genes, so a read error is possible. The chain has TRBV5-1 and TRBJ2-5, with D perhaps being TRBD1 or TRBD2 (5 bases each). The CDR3 spans 14 residues. Germline assignment: CDR1 SGHRS and CDR2 YFSETQ. The chain's CDR3 is CASSFARGQETRYF. The CDR3 DNA is TGCGCCAGCAGTTTCGCTCGGGGCCAAGAGACCCGGTACTTC.

This clonotype was recorded at least ten times. CDR3 coding DNA: TGTGCCTGTGCTCGGGTCCCATTCTCTGGGGCCAACGTCCTGACTTTC. It is translated as CACARVPFSGANVLTF. V usage is TRBV30 and J usage is TRBJ2-6; D is ambiguous. The CDR3 spans 16 residues. Per germline, CDR1 GTSNPN and CDR2 SVGIG (reference sequence). Trimming shortened V by 6 bases and J by 0 bases, and 15 bases separated the two germline ends.

This clonotype was counted only a few times. The J gene is TRBJ1-1, the V gene TRBV5-1; 8 positions match TRBD1. CDR3 length: 14 amino acids. Trimming at V came to 7 bases and at J to 1 base, leaving 6 bases not matched to a gene. Germline V gene lookup returns CDR1 SGHRS and CDR2 YFSETQ. CDR3 DNA: TGCGCCAGCGCAGGGGGGACAGGGAACACTGAAGCTTTCTTT. As protein: CASAGGTGNTEAFF.

The chain has TRBV7-4 and TRBJ2-1; D ambiguous. Per the germline V gene, CDR1 is SGHVT and CDR2 is SQSDAQ. CDR3 length: 13 residues. V was clipped by 0 bases and J by 9 bases, with 9 bases between them. The CDR3 DNA sequence: TGTGCCAGCAGCTTAGCCCTCCGGACTGAGCAGTTCTTC. Translated: CASSLALRTEQFF.

This chain joins TRBV11-2 and TRBJ2-1; D is perhaps TRBD1 or TRBD2 (5 bases each). V was pared by 5 bases and J by 0 bases, with 17 bases between. The CDR3 consists of 17 residues. CDR1 SGHAT and CDR2 FQNNGV come from the germline V gene. In nucleotides, the CDR3 is TGTGCCAGCAGCCCACGAGGGTTGGGGGTCTCCTACAATGAGCAGTTCTTC. This codes for CASSPRGLGVSYNEQFF.

In this sample, this clonotype turned up many times. At one of its ends the junction is not consistent with the germline gene, which may arise from a read error. The gene calls are TRBV5-1 and TRBJ2-5, with D perhaps matching TRBD2 (5 bases). Germline V gene lookup returns CDR1 SGHRS and CDR2 YFSETQ. The CDR3 sequence is 14 residues long. CDR3 bases: TGTGCCAGCAGTCTCGGAGCGGCTCAAGAGACCCAGTACTTC. It yields the protein CASSLGAAQETQYF. Drawing the rest from reference TRBV5-1 and TRBJ2-5, the complete variable domain is KAGVTQTPRYLIKTRGQQVTLSCSPISGHRSVSWYQQTPGQGLQFLFEYFSETQRNKGNFPGRFSGRQFSNSRSEMNVSTLELGDSALYLCASSLGAAQETQYFGPGTRLLVL.

The chain couples TRBV28 to TRBJ2-1, with D perhaps TRBD1 or TRBD2 (5 bases each). The V and J ends lost 8 bases and 9 bases respectively, with 14 bases between them. Germline-derived CDR1 and CDR2 are MDHEN and SYDVKM. The CDR3 is 12 amino acids. CDR3 residues: CASGGPLVEQFF. DNA of the CDR3: TGTGCCAGCGGGGGACCCCTCGTTGAGCAGTTCTTC.

This clonotype turned up a few times. The gene calls are TRBV7-2 and TRBJ2-3; 11 bases are shared with TRBD2. Germline CDR1 SGHTA, CDR2 FQGNSA. The V gene end was trimmed by 0 bases and the J gene end by 5 bases; junction bases not matched to a gene: 7. The CDR3 is made up of 17 amino acids. This chain's CDR3 is CASSLALSSGGIDTQYF. CDR3 DNA sequence: TGTGCCAGCAGCTTAGCCCTGTCTAGCGGGGGGATAGATACGCAGTATTTT.

This sequence joins TRBV5-1 and TRBJ2-7; D gene ambiguous. CDR3 size: 14 residues. Deletions cut 3 bases from V and 2 bases from J, with 12 bases between. The germline CDR1 and CDR2 sequences are SGHRS and YFSETQ. Written as DNA, the CDR3 is TGCGCCAGCAGCTGGGATGGGCAGACCTACGAGCAGTACTTC. Residues: CASSWDGQTYEQYF. The full variable domain, completed using reference TRBV5-1 and TRBJ2-7, is KAGVTQTPRYLIKTRGQQVTLSCSPISGHRSVSWYQQTPGQGLQFLFEYFSETQRNKGNFPGRFSGRQFSNSRSEMNVSTLELGDSALYLCASSWDGQTYEQYFGPGTRLTVT.

This clonotype was observed a few times. This chain joins TRBV6-2 or TRBV6-3 and TRBJ2-2; either TRBD1 or TRBD2 may supply D (6 bases each). V lost 6 bases to trimming and J lost 4 bases, with 18 bases between them. Germline CDR1 and CDR2: MNHEY and SVGEGT. This CDR3 has 16 amino acids. CDR3 DNA: TGTGCCAGCAGCTTGGGACTCCTCAGGGGCACCGGGGAGCTGTTTTTT. Its translation: CASSLGLLRGTGELFF.

This clonotype came up a few times. The chain has TRBV6-6 and TRBJ1-4, with D hard to call. Between the trimmed V and J ends, which lost 4 bases and 8 bases, there was a span of 14 bases. This CDR3 has 14 amino acids. Germline CDR1 MNHNY, CDR2 SVGAGI (reference sequence). CDR3 nucleotide sequence: TGTGCCAGCAGTTCTCGGGGATTCCGCGAAAAACTGTTTTTT. Encoded protein: CASSSRGFREKLFF.

This chain uses TRBV7-2 with TRBJ2-3; 10 nucleotides agree with TRBD1. The CDR3 totals 15 residues. J was trimmed by 3 bases and V by 5 bases; bases with no gene match: 5. Germline assignment: CDR1 SGHTA and CDR2 FQGNSA. The CDR3 DNA reads as TGTGCCAGCAGCCGGGACAGGGGAGAGACAGATACGCAGTATTTT. This sequence encodes CASSRDRGETDTQYF.

The genes are TRBV3-1 and TRBJ2-5; D is unresolved. V was trimmed by 1 base and J by 5 bases, leaving 11 bases between them. The CDR3 runs to 14 residues. The germline gives CDR1 LGHDT, CDR2 YNNKEL (reference sequence). CDR3 loop: CASSQVRVGETQYF. The CDR3 DNA reads TGTGCCAGCAGCCAAGTTAGGGTCGGGGAGACCCAGTACTTC.

This chain uses TRBV12-3 or TRBV12-4 with TRBJ1-1; no firm D call. This CDR3 has 14 residues. With 6 bases removed from V and 11 bases from J, the gap between germline ends came to 22 bases. Here the CDR3 DNA reads TGTGCCAGCAGACCAGGACTGGAGATGCGCGGGGCTTTCTTT. Translating gives CASRPGLEMRGAFF.

This clonotype was seen many times. The CDR3 DNA reads TGTGCCAGCAGTAGGGATAGCGGGGGGACCTACGAGCAGTACTTC. Protein product: CASSRDSGGTYEQYF. V usage is TRBV5-5 and J usage is TRBJ2-7, with 10 nucleotides matching TRBD2. The V gene's germline CDR1 is SGHKS and CDR2 YYEKEE (reference sequence). V dropped 5 bases and J dropped 2; count of bases not matched to a gene: 7. The CDR3 contains 15 residues.

With respect to this clonotype: A much bigger clone sits one base away, suggesting this may be a read error. The chain combines TRBV7-2 with TRBJ2-4; TRBD1 matches 11 bases. This CDR3 is built from 13 residues. V shed 5 bases and J 9 bases; nucleotides not matched to a gene: 3. Per the germline V gene, CDR1 is SGHTA and CDR2 is FQGNSA. The CDR3 spells CASSRTGGGIQYF. For the CDR3, the DNA is TGTGCCAGCAGCAGGACAGGGGGCGGCATTCAGTACTTC.

The V and J genes are TRBV29-1 and TRBJ2-3; the match to TRBD1 covers 8 bases. The J segment lost 0 bases and the V segment lost 6 bases, leaving 8 bases of the junction unmatched. The CDR3 length is 15 residues. From germline, CDR1 is SQVTM and CDR2 ANQGSEA. This CDR3 reads CSVVPGQVSTDTQYF. Written as DNA, the CDR3 is TGCAGCGTAGTACCGGGACAGGTTAGCACAGATACGCAGTATTTT.

The chain carries TRBV5-1 and TRBJ1-1, with D unresolved. Trimming cost V 0 bases and J 3 bases, with 15 bases left between them. The CDR3 runs to 16 residues. Germline CDR1 is SGHRS and CDR2 is YFSETQ. CDR3 sequence: CASSLEGVPGDTEAFF. The CDR3 DNA is TGCGCCAGCAGCTTGGAGGGAGTTCCTGGGGACACTGAAGCTTTCTTT.

Worth noting for this clonotype: The germline gene is not matched at one end of the junction; a read error may be the cause. The chain uses TRBV5-1 and TRBJ2-1; the D gene is possibly TRBD2 (5 bases). The CDR3 length is 14 residues. Germline CDR1 reads SGHRS; CDR2 reads YFSETQ. In DNA form, the CDR3 reads TGCGCCAGCAGCTTGGGCGGGTTTTACAGTGAGCAGTTCTTC. Protein sequence: CASSLGGFYSEQFF.

The rearrangement links TRBV24-1 to TRBJ2-1; maybe TRBD1 (6 bases). There are 13 residues in the CDR3. Trimming left V 2 bases short and J 8 bases short, with 9 bases between. The germline V gene encodes CDR1 KGHDR and CDR2 SFDVKD. This CDR3 is CATSDSSGDEQFF. The CDR3, as DNA: TGTGCCACCAGTGATTCGTCAGGGGATGAGCAGTTCTTC.